This TCR beta chain came from a study of graft-versus-host responses after intestinal transplantation. Sequencing used immunoSEQ multiplex PCR; TCRdb keeps in-frame clones, though not all of them. The sample has nearly 95,000 clones, roughly 91% seen once. Germline V lookup: CDR1 SGDLS, CDR2 YYNGEE. V shed 5 bases and J shed 0 bases, with 12 bases lying between them. The length of the CDR3 is 15 residues. About this clone: The antigen is undetermined.

The material was unstimulated CD8+ T cells sorted from spleen or lymph node cells, obtained before intestinal transplant. This chain connects TRBV9 to TRBJ2-1; D possibly corresponds to TRBD1 (6 bases). This clonotype was sampled from a human donor who received an intestinal transplant. The CDR3: CASSIGGASYNEQFF. Here the CDR3 DNA reads TGTGCCAGCAGTATTGGGGGCGCCTCCTACAATGAGCAGTTCTTC.